One sample yielded the 22 T cell receptor beta chains listed below, sequenced in a study of pediatric ulcerative colitis. One to two pinch biopsies were taken from the rectum during colonoscopy. Sequencing used immunoSEQ multiplex PCR; TCRdb keeps in-frame clones, though not all of them. The table has 35,000 to 45,000 clones, 75% seen once. Sequencing was carried out using gut tissue. These receptors all come from a boy aged 5-17 years with severe ulcerative colitis.

The chain combines TRBV6-1 with TRBJ1-1; D remains unclear. The V gene's germline CDR1 is MNHNS and CDR2 SASEGT. The V end was cut by 2 bases, the J end by 1 base, with 5 bases between. This CDR3 region has 13 residues. This CDR3 is CASSEFQNTEAFF. For the CDR3, the DNA is TGTGCCAGCAGTGAATTCCAGAACACTGAAGCTTTCTTT.

The V and J genes are TRBV28 and TRBJ1-5; D call uncertain. Germline values: CDR1 MDHEN, CDR2 SYDVKM. CDR3 length equals 15 residues. With 2 bases removed from V and 5 bases from J, the gap between germline ends came to 13 bases. CDR3 amino acids: CASSLIGRRDQPQHF. The CDR3 DNA reads TGTGCCAGCAGTTTAATCGGGAGACGGGATCAGCCCCAGCATTTT.

CDR3 nucleotides: TGTGCCAGCACCACCCGGAAGACAAGACGAAGGAGGGAAGCTTTCTTT. It codes for CASTTRKTRRRREAFF. The chain joins TRBV28 to TRBJ1-1; D is unresolved. CDR1 MDHEN and CDR2 SYDVKM come from the germline V gene. CDR3 length: 16 amino acids. The V gene lost 7 bases and the J gene lost 8 bases, with 26 bases spanning the gap.

In its sample, this clone was seen once. This rearrangement joins TRBV9 to TRBJ2-1; D not resolved. CDR1 is SGDLS, CDR2 YYNGEE, per germline. V lost 4 bases and J lost 8, with 13 bases in between. There are 13 residues in the CDR3. The CDR3 sequence is CASSPQVGHEQFF. CDR3 DNA: TGTGCCAGCAGCCCCCAGGTCGGGCATGAGCAGTTCTTC.

The rearrangement joins TRBV12-5 to TRBJ1-1; D not certain. The CDR3 contains 16 residues. V was pared by 1 base and J by 0 bases, with 12 bases between. Looked up from germline, CDR1 is LGHNT and CDR2 is FRNRAP. The CDR3 loop reads CASGLDRNIMNTEAFF. The DNA of the CDR3 is TGTGCTAGTGGTTTGGATAGGAACATCATGAACACTGAAGCTTTCTTT.

The V and J genes are TRBV4-1 and TRBJ1-2; D is perhaps TRBD1 (5 bases). CDR3 length equals 15 residues. The germline CDR1 and CDR2 sequences are MGHRA and YSYEKL. Trimming removed 4 bases at V and 2 bases at J, with 14 bases between. This CDR3 reads CASSLREGDNYGYTF. CDR3 bases: TGCGCCAGCAGCCTTAGGGAAGGGGACAACTATGGCTACACCTTC.

The CDR3 sequence: CASSSAAKNIQYF. For the CDR3, the DNA is TGTGCCAGCAGCTCTGCAGCCAAAAACATTCAGTACTTC. V gene TRBV11-1 combines with J gene TRBJ2-4, with D unclear. This CDR3 has 13 amino acids. The germline V gene encodes CDR1 SGHAT and CDR2 FQDESV (reference sequence). V lost 4 bases, J lost 0 bases, and 4 bases lay in between. Supplemented by reference TRBV11-1 and TRBJ2-4, the full variable domain reads EAEVAQSPRYKITEKSQAVAFWCDPISGHATLYWYRQILGQGPELLVQFQDESVVDDSQLPKDRFSAERLKGVDSTLKIQPAELGDSAMYLCASSSAAKNIQYFGAGTRLSVL.

The V gene is TRBV27, the J gene TRBJ2-2; D is unclear. Deletions cut 0 bases from V and 3 bases from J, with 8 bases between. The CDR3 contains 15 residues. Per germline, CDR1 MNHEY and CDR2 SMNVEV (reference sequence). The CDR3 coding sequence is TGTGCCAGCAGTTTATCTACGTATTACACCGGGGAGCTGTTTTTT. It encodes CASSLSTYYTGELFF.

This clone appeared a single time. The V and J genes are TRBV9 and TRBJ1-2; a possible D gene is TRBD1 (6 bases). Trimming shortened V by 0 bases and J by 1 base, and 13 bases separated the two germline ends. This CDR3 region has 16 residues. Germline V CDR1 and CDR2: SGDLS, YYNGEE. The CDR3 loop reads CASSVEGTSGNYGYTF. For the CDR3, the DNA is TGTGCCAGCAGCGTAGAAGGGACATCAGGTAACTATGGCTACACCTTC.

The chain employs TRBV7-9 and TRBJ2-7; 7 bases fit TRBD2. The J segment lost 3 bases and the V segment lost 5 bases, leaving 4 bases of the junction unmatched. Germline values: CDR1 SEHNR, CDR2 FQNEAQ (reference sequence). The CDR3 totals 13 residues. In nucleotides, the CDR3 is TGTGCCAGCAGCCCTTCGGGGGGCTACGAGCAGTACTTC. It specifies CASSPSGGYEQYF.

The table lists this clone with a count of one. The V and J genes are TRBV9 and TRBJ1-1, with a weak D call TRBD1 (5 bases). V was pared by 3 bases and J by 5 bases, with 14 bases between. The germline gives CDR1 SGDLS, CDR2 YYNGEE. The CDR3 is 14 residues long. The CDR3 DNA sequence: TGTGCCAGCAGCGGAGGACATGGAGAAACTGAAGCTTTCTTT. Translated, it gives CASSGGHGETEAFF.

The J gene is TRBJ1-4, the V gene TRBV5-8; 9 nucleotides match TRBD1. Germline V lookup: CDR1 SGHTS, CDR2 YDEGEE. The CDR3 length is 16 residues. The junction had 11 bases not matched to a gene; V was cut back by 3 bases and J by 8 bases. The CDR3 DNA reads as TGTGCCAGCAGCTCGGGGACAGGGCGAAACTGGGAAAAACTGTTTTTT. Its protein product is CASSSGTGRNWEKLFF.

This sequence joins TRBV5-1 and TRBJ2-1; 8 nucleotides match TRBD2. After removal of 2 bases from V and 8 bases from J, the junction contained 9 bases not matched to a gene. CDR3 length: 15 residues. Germline CDR1 is SGHRS and CDR2 is YFSETQ. The chain's CDR3 is CASSFGGSGVDEQFF. CDR3 DNA: TGCGCCAGCAGCTTTGGTGGTAGCGGGGTCGATGAGCAGTTCTTC.

The J gene is TRBJ2-7, the V gene TRBV27; D is unresolved. Looked up from germline, CDR1 is MNHEY and CDR2 is SMNVEV (reference sequence). This CDR3 is built from 16 residues. V was pared by 5 bases and J by 0 bases, with 17 bases between. The CDR3 sequence: CASSPSPGYSSYEQYF. The DNA of the CDR3 is TGTGCCAGCAGTCCATCCCCCGGGTATAGCTCCTACGAGCAGTACTTC.

The genes are TRBV12-5 and TRBJ1-2; no definite D call. V was trimmed by 1 base and J by 8 bases, leaving 8 bases between them. In germline, CDR1 is LGHNT, CDR2 FRNRAP. This CDR3 has 12 residues. CDR3: CASGLESGGYTF. In DNA, the CDR3 is TGTGCTAGTGGTTTGGAGAGTGGAGGCTACACCTTC.

The V and J genes are TRBV5-1 and TRBJ2-7; D gene uncertain. This CDR3 is 14 amino acids long. The germline V gene encodes CDR1 SGHRS and CDR2 YFSETQ. Trimming took 4 bases from V and 0 from J, leaving 11 bases between them. CDR3 residues: CASSDPKSSYEQYF. CDR3 bases: TGCGCCAGCAGCGACCCCAAGAGCTCCTACGAGCAGTACTTC.

The rearrangement links TRBV29-1 to TRBJ2-6; D unclear. Germline lookup yields CDR1 SQVTM and CDR2 ANQGSEA. The V end was cut by 7 bases, the J end by 2 bases, with 21 bases between. The CDR3 is 17 amino acids. The CDR3 spells CSALPRLDGAGANVLTF. The CDR3 coding sequence is TGCAGCGCCCTCCCCCGGCTAGACGGTGCTGGGGCCAACGTCCTGACTTTC.

The V call is TRBV30, the J call TRBJ2-5; TRBD2 matches 9 bases. Germline V gene lookup returns CDR1 GTSNPN and CDR2 SVGIG (reference sequence). The CDR3 is 13 residues long. V was clipped by 1 base and J by 6 bases; unmatched bases: 3. In nucleotides, the CDR3 is TGTGCCTGGAGTGAAGGACTAGCGAAGACCCAGTACTTC. Residues: CAWSEGLAKTQYF.

The V call is TRBV11-1, the J call TRBJ2-1; 9 nucleotides match TRBD2. The CDR3 has 13 amino acids. The germline V gene encodes CDR1 SGHAT and CDR2 FQDESV (reference sequence). V trimming: 5 bases; J trimming: 9 bases; junction bases outside the gene matches: 5. The CDR3 spells CASSPRGGGEQFF. The CDR3 nucleotides are TGTGCCAGCAGCCCGCGGGGGGGCGGTGAGCAGTTCTTC.

This chain joins TRBV4-1 and TRBJ1-1; TRBD1 aligns across 7 bases. With V trimmed by 4 bases and J by 1 base, 6 bases remained unmatched. Germline V CDR1 and CDR2: MGHRA, YSYEKL. The CDR3 covers 15 residues. The chain's CDR3 is CASSRVQGPNTEAFF. As DNA, the CDR3 is TGCGCCAGCAGCCGAGTACAGGGGCCGAACACTGAAGCTTTCTTT.

The chain links TRBV11-2 to TRBJ1-1; 9 bases fit TRBD1. Trimming removed 3 bases from V and 8 bases from J; junction bases left unmatched: 4. The germline V gene encodes CDR1 SGHAT and CDR2 FQNNGV. The CDR3 spans 13 residues. CDR3 sequence reads: CASSFDRGAEAFF. The CDR3 nucleotides are TGTGCCAGCAGCTTCGACAGGGGGGCGGAAGCTTTCTTT.

V is TRBV28 and J is TRBJ1-6; no firm D call. Deletions cut 8 bases from V and 5 bases from J, with 16 bases between. This CDR3 comprises 15 residues. The germline gives CDR1 MDHEN, CDR2 SYDVKM. The CDR3 sequence is CASLYGRRNNSPLHF. The CDR3 region has the DNA TGTGCCAGCCTGTACGGCAGGAGAAATAATTCACCCCTCCACTTT.